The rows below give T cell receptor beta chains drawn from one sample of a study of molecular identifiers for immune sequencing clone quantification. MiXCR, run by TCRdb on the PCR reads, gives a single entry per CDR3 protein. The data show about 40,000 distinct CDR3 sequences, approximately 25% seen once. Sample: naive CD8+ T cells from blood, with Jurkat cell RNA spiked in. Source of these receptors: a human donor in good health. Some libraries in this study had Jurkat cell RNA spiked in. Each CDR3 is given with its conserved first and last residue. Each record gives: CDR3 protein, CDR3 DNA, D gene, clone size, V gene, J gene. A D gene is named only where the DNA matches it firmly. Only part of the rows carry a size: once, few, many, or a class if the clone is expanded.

CDR3: CASSLQGSGGANVLTF; DNA: TGTGCCAGCAGTTTACAGGGTTCTGGAGGGGCCAACGTCCTGACTTTC; D: .; size: many; V: TRBV28; J: TRBJ2-6
CDR3: CASSIEATVFHQPQHF; DNA: TGTGCCAGTAGTATAGAGGCGACAGTATTCCATCAGCCCCAGCATTTT; D: .; size: many; V: TRBV19; J: TRBJ1-5
CDR3: CASTRWGQGQPQHF; DNA: TGTGCCAGCACCAGGTGGGGGCAGGGGCAGCCCCAGCATTTT; D: .; size: few; V: TRBV6-2/TRBV6-3; J: TRBJ1-5
CDR3: CASRRGAEQYF; DNA: TGCGCCAGCCGGCGGGGGGCCGAGCAGTACTTC; D: TRBD2; size: many; V: TRBV4-1; J: TRBJ2-7
CDR3: CASSRIQGVQETQYF; DNA: TGTGCCAGCAGTCGAATACAGGGTGTTCAAGAGACCCAGTACTTC; D: .; size: many; V: TRBV11-2; J: TRBJ2-5
CDR3: CASSLSVGSYEQYF; DNA: TGTGCCAGCAGTTTATCGGTAGGGTCCTACGAGCAGTACTTC; D: .; size: many; V: TRBV27; J: TRBJ2-7
CDR3: CASGQGVWETQYF; DNA: TGTGCAAGTGGGCAGGGGGTGTGGGAGACCCAGTACTTC; D: TRBD1; size: many; V: TRBV19; J: TRBJ2-5
CDR3: CASSEGDTVFNQPQHF; DNA: TGTGCCAGCAGTGAGGGCGATACAGTTTTCAATCAGCCCCAGCATTTT; D: .; size: .; V: TRBV25-1; J: TRBJ1-5
CDR3: CSAHPPFQETQYF; DNA: TGCAGTGCCCACCCCCCGTTTCAAGAGACCCAGTACTTC; D: .; size: many; V: TRBV20-1; J: TRBJ2-5
CDR3: CAISGAGESEQYF; DNA: TGTGCCATCAGTGGAGCGGGAGAAAGCGAGCAGTACTTC; D: TRBD2; size: .; V: TRBV10-3; J: TRBJ2-7
CDR3: CSTRGLAPNEQFF; DNA: TGCAGTACTCGGGGACTAGCGCCCAATGAGCAGTTCTTC; D: TRBD2; size: many; V: TRBV29-1; J: TRBJ2-1
CDR3: CASSLVFWGKQPEPYQGSPLHF; DNA: TGTGCCAGCAGTTTAGTATTTTGGGGGAAACAGCCCGAGCCATACCAAGGATCACCCCTCCACTTT; D: .; size: many; V: TRBV12-3/TRBV12-4; J: TRBJ1-6
CDR3: CASSISNRGSNQPQHF; DNA: TGTGCCAGCAGTATCTCAAACAGGGGATCAAATCAGCCCCAGCATTTT; D: TRBD1; size: many; V: TRBV27; J: TRBJ1-5
CDR3: CASSQDRAGLRETQYF; DNA: TGTGCCAGCAGCCAAGACAGGGCGGGTCTTCGGGAGACCCAGTACTTC; D: .; size: few; V: TRBV14; J: TRBJ2-5
CDR3: CSAEEREGLQNIQYF; DNA: TGCAGTGCGGAAGAGCGGGAGGGCCTCCAAAACATTCAGTACTTC; D: TRBD2; size: many; V: TRBV20-1; J: TRBJ2-4
CDR3: CASSESRDRATGELFF; DNA: TGTGCCAGCAGTGAATCCAGGGACAGGGCCACCGGGGAGCTGTTTTTT; D: TRBD1; size: many; V: TRBV25-1; J: TRBJ2-2
CDR3: CSARALSGGTYEQYF; DNA: TGCAGTGCTAGAGCCCTGTCGGGTGGAACCTACGAGCAGTACTTC; D: .; size: many; V: TRBV20-1; J: TRBJ2-7
CDR3: CSAYRPGPQETQYF; DNA: TGCAGTGCTTACAGACCGGGACCGCAAGAGACCCAGTACTTC; D: .; size: many; V: TRBV20-1; J: TRBJ2-5
CDR3: CASTKALADGTDTQYF; DNA: TGTGCCAGTACCAAGGCCCTAGCGGACGGCACAGATACGCAGTATTTT; D: TRBD2; size: medium-sized; V: TRBV7-8; J: TRBJ2-3
CDR3: CSVGEDPFSTDTQYF; DNA: TGCAGCGTTGGGGAGGACCCTTTCTCCACAGATACGCAGTATTTT; D: .; size: medium-sized; V: TRBV29-1; J: TRBJ2-3
CDR3: CASSSLAGLFYEQYF; DNA: TGTGCCAGCAGCTCATTAGCGGGATTATTCTACGAGCAGTACTTC; D: TRBD2; size: .; V: TRBV3-1; J: TRBJ2-7
CDR3: CASSSSGDPRNF; DNA: TGTGCCAGCAGCTCCTCAGGCGATCCACGGAACTTC; D: .; size: many; V: TRBV7-6; J: TRBJ2-5
CDR3: CAIPGLRTGELFF; DNA: TGTGCCATCCCAGGACTAAGAACCGGGGAGCTGTTTTTT; D: .; size: many; V: TRBV19; J: TRBJ2-2
CDR3: CATSRGTGFNQPQHF; DNA: TGTGCCACCAGCAGGGGGACAGGGTTTAATCAGCCCCAGCATTTT; D: TRBD1; size: .; V: TRBV15; J: TRBJ1-5
CDR3: CASSRVQGAQETQYF; DNA: TGTGCCAGCAGTCGAGTACAGGGTGCTCAAGAGACCCAGTACTTC; D: .; size: .; V: TRBV11-2; J: TRBJ2-5
CDR3: CASRQDSSGNTIYF; DNA: TGTGCCAGCAGACAAGACAGCTCTGGAAACACCATATATTTT; D: .; size: many; V: TRBV7-2; J: TRBJ1-3
CDR3: CASTPVAGGYYNEQFF; DNA: TGTGCCAGCACGCCAGTAGCGGGAGGATACTACAATGAGCAGTTCTTC; D: TRBD2; size: few; V: TRBV27; J: TRBJ2-1
CDR3: CGSSKARTPNYGHTF; DNA: TGTGGCAGCAGCAAAGCGCGGACACCTAACTATGGCCACACCTTC; D: .; size: .; V: TRBV21-1; J: TRBJ1-2
CDR3: CASSSVFGGTVHEQYF; DNA: TGTGCCAGCAGCTCGGTTTTTGGAGGGACGGTTCACGAGCAGTACTTC; D: .; size: many; V: TRBV7-9; J: TRBJ2-7
CDR3: CASSPPTLGTNYGYTF; DNA: TGCGCCAGCAGCCCGCCAACCCTCGGGACCAACTATGGCTACACCTTC; D: .; size: .; V: TRBV5-1; J: TRBJ1-2
CDR3: CASSYSYNEQFF; DNA: TGTGCCAGCAGTTATAGTTACAATGAGCAGTTCTTC; D: .; size: .; V: TRBV6-2/TRBV6-3; J: TRBJ2-1
CDR3: CASSPTLMDRRHEQYF; DNA: TGTGCCAGCAGCCCAACGCTTATGGACAGGAGGCACGAGCAGTACTTC; D: TRBD1; size: .; V: TRBV3-1; J: TRBJ2-7
CDR3: CANKPQQNSLSGTNILTF; DNA: TGTGCCAACAAACCCCAACAAAACAGCCTCTCTGGGACCAACATCCTGACTTTC; D: .; size: .; V: TRBV2; J: TRBJ2-6
CDR3: CASSQDLGGGRTQYF; DNA: TGTGCCAGCAGCCAAGATTTGGGCGGGGGCCGGACCCAGTACTTC; D: .; size: many; V: TRBV14; J: TRBJ2-5
CDR3: CASSHGVSGSGANVLTF; DNA: TGCGCCAGCAGCCACGGGGTGTCGGGGAGCGGGGCCAACGTCCTGACTTTC; D: .; size: many; V: TRBV4-3; J: TRBJ2-6
CDR3: CASVGTGSNEQFF; DNA: TGTGCCAGCGTAGGGACAGGGTCAAATGAGCAGTTCTTC; D: TRBD1; size: many; V: TRBV6-5; J: TRBJ2-1
CDR3: CASSLTLKSNQPQHF; DNA: TGTGCCAGCAGCTTAACACTAAAAAGCAATCAGCCCCAGCATTTT; D: .; size: few; V: TRBV28; J: TRBJ1-5
CDR3: CASRETGNYGYTF; DNA: TGCGCCAGCCGTGAAACGGGAAACTATGGCTACACCTTC; D: .; size: .; V: TRBV6-1; J: TRBJ1-2
CDR3: CSAIGGGAYEQYF; DNA: TGCAGTGCTATTGGCGGGGGGGCCTACGAGCAGTACTTC; D: TRBD2; size: many; V: TRBV20-1; J: TRBJ2-7
CDR3: CASSRGTDTQYF; DNA: TGTGCCAGCAGCCGTGGCACAGATACGCAGTATTTT; D: .; size: many; V: TRBV5-5; J: TRBJ2-3
CDR3: CASSTGTVPDTQYF; DNA: TGTGCCAGCAGCACCGGGACAGTTCCAGATACGCAGTATTTT; D: TRBD1; size: many; V: TRBV12-3/TRBV12-4; J: TRBJ2-3
CDR3: CASSPFGGQGFEQFF; DNA: TGTGCCAGCAGTCCCTTCGGGGGACAGGGGTTTGAGCAGTTCTTC; D: TRBD1; size: many; V: TRBV12-3/TRBV12-4; J: TRBJ2-1
CDR3: CASSGTSGPLMGEQFF; DNA: TGTGCCAGCAGCGGGACTAGCGGGCCCCTGATGGGTGAGCAGTTCTTC; D: TRBD2; size: .; V: TRBV7-3; J: TRBJ2-1
CDR3: CASSLSTVSPLHF; DNA: TGTGCCAGCAGTTTATCGACGGTCTCACCCCTCCACTTT; D: .; size: many; V: TRBV28; J: TRBJ1-6